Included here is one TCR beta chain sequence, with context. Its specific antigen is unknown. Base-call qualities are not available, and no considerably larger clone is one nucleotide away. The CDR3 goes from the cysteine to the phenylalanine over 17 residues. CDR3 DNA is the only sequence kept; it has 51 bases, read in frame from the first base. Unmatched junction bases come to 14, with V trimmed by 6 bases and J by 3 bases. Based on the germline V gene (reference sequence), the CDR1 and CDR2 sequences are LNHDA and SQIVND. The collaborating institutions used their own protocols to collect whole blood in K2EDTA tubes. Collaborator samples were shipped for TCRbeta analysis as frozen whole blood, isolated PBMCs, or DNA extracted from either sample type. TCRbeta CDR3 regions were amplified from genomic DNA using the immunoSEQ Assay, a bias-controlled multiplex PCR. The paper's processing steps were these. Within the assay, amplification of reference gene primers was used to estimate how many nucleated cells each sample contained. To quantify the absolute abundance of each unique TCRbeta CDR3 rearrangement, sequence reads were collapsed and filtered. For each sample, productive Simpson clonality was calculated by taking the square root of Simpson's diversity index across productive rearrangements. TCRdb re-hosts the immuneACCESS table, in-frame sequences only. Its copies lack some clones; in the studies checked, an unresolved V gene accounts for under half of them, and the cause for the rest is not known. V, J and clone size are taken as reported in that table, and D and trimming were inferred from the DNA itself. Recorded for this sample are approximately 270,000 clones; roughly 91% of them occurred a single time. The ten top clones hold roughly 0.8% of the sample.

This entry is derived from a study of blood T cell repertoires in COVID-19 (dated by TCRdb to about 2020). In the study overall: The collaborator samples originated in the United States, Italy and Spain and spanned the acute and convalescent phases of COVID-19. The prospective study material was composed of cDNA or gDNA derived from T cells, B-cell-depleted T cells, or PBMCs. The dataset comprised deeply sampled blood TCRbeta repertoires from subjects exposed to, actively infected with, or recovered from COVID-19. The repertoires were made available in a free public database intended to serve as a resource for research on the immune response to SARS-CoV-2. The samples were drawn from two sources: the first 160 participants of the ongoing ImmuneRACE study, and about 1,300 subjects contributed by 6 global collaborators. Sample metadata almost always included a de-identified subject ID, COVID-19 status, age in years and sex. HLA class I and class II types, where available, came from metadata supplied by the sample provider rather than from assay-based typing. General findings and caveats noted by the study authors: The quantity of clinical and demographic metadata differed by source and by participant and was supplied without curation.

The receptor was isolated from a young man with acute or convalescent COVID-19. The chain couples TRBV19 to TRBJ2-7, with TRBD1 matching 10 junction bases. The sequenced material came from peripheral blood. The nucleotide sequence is TGTGCCAGTAGCCCAGAACCTTGGACAGGGGGTAACTACGAGCAGTACTTC. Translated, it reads CASSPEPWTGGNYEQYF. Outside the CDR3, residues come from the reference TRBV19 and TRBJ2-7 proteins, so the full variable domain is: DGGITQSPKYLFRKEGQNVTLSCEQNLNHDAMYWYRQDPGQGLRLIYYSQIVNDFQKGDIAEGYSVSREKKESFPLTVTSAQKNPTAFYLCASSPEPWTGGNYEQYFGPGTRLTVT.